Listed below are T cell receptor beta chains from one sample, sequenced in a study of cytomegalovirus exposure and HLA in healthy donors. The protocol was immunoSEQ multiplex PCR, while the TCRdb copy is restricted to in-frame clones and leaves out a portion. The sample shows over 150,000 clones, around 80% of them seen only once. Source material: PBMCs. The origin of the receptors is a male donor in good health and CMV-seronegative. The CDR3 runs from the conserved cysteine through the conserved F or W. A D gene is named only where the DNA matches it firmly. Size is stated for part of the rows, as once, few or many counts, or as a class when the clone is expanded.

TRBJ2-1,.,TRBV19,.,CASSSRDLLYNEQFF,TGTGCCAGTAGTAGTCGGGACTTATTATACAATGAGCAGTTCTTC
TRBJ2-6,.,TRBV5-1,.,CASSGQSGANVLTF,TGCGCCAGCAGCGGACAGTCTGGGGCCAACGTCCTGACTTTC
TRBJ2-1,few,TRBV5-4,TRBD2,CASRAGVYNEQFF,TGTGCCAGCAGGGCGGGAGTCTACAATGAGCAGTTCTTC
TRBJ2-3,.,TRBV6-1,.,CASSGVAGARTDTQYF,TGTGCCAGCAGTGGGGTGGCGGGGGCGCGCACAGATACGCAGTATTTT
TRBJ2-2,once,TRBV12-5,.,CASGLVARGTGELFF,TGTGCTAGTGGTTTGGTAGCCAGGGGCACCGGGGAGCTGTTTTTT
TRBJ1-2,few,TRBV9,.,CASSVEGPRSYTF,TGTGCCAGCAGCGTAGAGGGGCCGAGGAGCTACACCTTC
TRBJ1-2,.,TRBV7-9,.,CASSLELNYGYTF,TGTGCCAGCAGCTTAGAACTAAACTATGGCTACACCTTC
TRBJ2-7,.,TRBV19,.,CASGQGGSYEQYF,TGTGCCAGCGGCCAAGGGGGATCCTACGAGCAGTACTTC
TRBJ1-2,.,TRBV28,.,CASSFAGGYGYTF,TGTGCCAGCAGTTTCGCCGGGGGCTATGGCTACACCTTC
TRBJ1-1,.,TRBV6-5,.,CASSYAGQNTEAFF,TGTGCCAGCAGTTACGCAGGGCAGAACACTGAAGCTTTCTTT
TRBJ2-6,few,TRBV5-1,.,CASSLGGGSGANVLTF,TGCGCCAGCAGCTTGGGAGGGGGCTCTGGGGCCAACGTCCTGACTTTC
TRBJ1-4,few,TRBV4-1,TRBD1,CASSQGPGGNEKLFF,TGCGCCAGCAGCCAAGGGCCAGGGGGTAATGAAAAACTGTTTTTT
TRBJ2-2,.,TRBV9,TRBD2,CASSPGGTSGSSGELFF,TGTGCCAGCAGCCCAGGCGGGACTAGCGGGAGTTCCGGGGAGCTGTTTTTT
TRBJ1-1,few,TRBV7-3,.,CASSSAGDTEAFF,TGTGCCAGCAGCTCCGCAGGGGACACTGAAGCTTTCTTT
TRBJ2-5,.,TRBV5-4,.,CASSLVGEETQYF,TGTGCCAGCAGCTTGGTAGGGGAAGAGACCCAGTACTTC
TRBJ1-5,.,TRBV6-1,TRBD1,CASSRTGWQPQHF,TGTGCCAGCAGTCGGACAGGGTGGCAGCCCCAGCATTTT
TRBJ2-3,.,TRBV25-1,.,CASIAARTQYF,TGTGCCAGCATAGCGGCCCGGACGCAGTATTTT
TRBJ2-2,.,TRBV5-1,TRBD2,CASRERGGSTKTGELFF,TGCGCCAGCCGGGAGCGGGGGGGGAGCACGAAGACCGGGGAGCTGTTTTTT
TRBJ2-7,.,TRBV7-2,.,CASRIGATYEQYF,TGTGCCAGCAGAATCGGAGCGACCTACGAGCAGTACTTC
TRBJ1-4,.,TRBV7-9,TRBD1,CASSPQGAGEKLFF,TGTGCCAGCAGCCCACAGGGGGCGGGTGAAAAGCTGTTTTTT
TRBJ2-2,.,TRBV19,.,CASSIRVELFF,TGTGCCAGTAGTATCCGGGTAGAGCTGTTTTTT
TRBJ1-4,.,TRBV9,.,CASSVALGGTGEKLFF,TGTGCCAGCAGCGTAGCACTTGGGGGGACTGGAGAAAAACTGTTTTTT
TRBJ2-1,few,TRBV7-2,.,CASSINSNEQFF,TGTGCCAGCAGCATAAACAGTAATGAGCAGTTCTTC
TRBJ2-7,.,TRBV5-1,TRBD1,CASSLGGQALYEQYF,TGCGCCAGCAGCTTGGGGGGACAGGCCCTCTACGAGCAGTACTTC
TRBJ1-1,.,TRBV6-6,TRBD1,CASSLRQGEAFF,TGTGCCAGCAGCCTTAGACAGGGGGAAGCTTTCTTT